This T cell receptor (beta chain) was obtained from a study of tumor-infiltrating lymphocytes in primary liver carcinoma. Turning to the study itself: The patient group consisted of men and women aged 30 to 69 years. General observations from the study: In tumor-adjacent and tumor-blood pairs, overlap was lower than in tumor region pairs.

For blood RNA, unsorted whole blood served as the source, and germline DNA was extracted too. Trimming at V came to 5 bases and at J to 0 bases, leaving 9 bases not matched to a gene. The CDR3 has 17 amino acids. The germline CDR1 and CDR2 sequences are KGHDR and SFDVKD. A primer matching the constant region was used to make TCR beta cDNA from 450 to 500 ng of total RNA. Nested multiplex PCR, run for three rounds with slightly modified ARM-PCR, yielded TCR beta libraries. Primers for the first two PCR rounds were TRBV1-TRBV30 forward primers and a C-beta reverse primer (approximately 10 cycles per round). TCRdb redid the calling of the multiplex PCR reads with MiXCR, one entry per CDR3 protein. The sample records a few hundred thousand distinct CDR3 sequences, approximately 54% being singletons. About this clonotype itself: What it binds is unknown.

The sample comprised peripheral blood. The receptor was derived from a woman younger than 45 with primary liver carcinoma and hepatitis B virus infection. The chain links TRBV24-1 to TRBJ2-1, with TRBD1 matching over 7 bases. The CDR3 loop is CATSGGTGVSSYNEQFF. The CDR3 nucleotides read TGTGCCACCAGTGGAGGAACAGGGGTATCCTCCTACAATGAGCAGTTCTTC.